This T cell receptor (beta chain) came from a study of shared clonotypes between healthy human individuals. Turning to the study itself: The donor group consisted of two women and a few men, aged 18 to 49. The study, taken as a whole, reports: The expectation was that sequencing depth would affect clonotype sharing among donors.

Template for every sorted-subset replicate PCR totaled around 200 ng DNA, roughly 30,000 T cell genomes. Sequenced by immunoSEQ multiplex PCR; TCRdb stores in-frame clones only, minus some. Of a few million clones in the sample, just over 90% were seen once. Negatively enriched CD4+ T cells were divided by CD45RA into naive and memory. Points on this clone: The antigen is unknown.

The V gene end was trimmed by 5 bases and the J gene end by 3 bases; junction bases not matched to a gene: 4. Germline V CDR1 and CDR2: KGHSH, LQKENI. This CDR3 spans 14 amino acids. The specimen sequenced was naive CD4+ T cells from PBMCs. The subset is: CD45RA+ positively selected. The chain employs TRBV18 and TRBJ1-1, with 9 bases identical to TRBD1. The receptor was derived from a man younger than 35 in good health. Some clones in this sample may be carry-over from other donors' samples. CDR3 sequence (DNA): TGTGCCAGCTCATCGACAGGGGGGGACACTGAAGCTTTCTTT. It specifies CASSSTGGDTEAFF.